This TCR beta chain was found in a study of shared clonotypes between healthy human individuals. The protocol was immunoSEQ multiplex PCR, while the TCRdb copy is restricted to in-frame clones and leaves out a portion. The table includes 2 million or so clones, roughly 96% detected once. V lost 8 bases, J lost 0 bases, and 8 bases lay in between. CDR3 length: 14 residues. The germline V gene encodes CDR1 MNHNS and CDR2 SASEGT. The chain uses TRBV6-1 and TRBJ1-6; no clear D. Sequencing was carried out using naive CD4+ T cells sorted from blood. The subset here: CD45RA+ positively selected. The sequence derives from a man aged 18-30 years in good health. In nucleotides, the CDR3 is TGTGCCAGCGAGGATAGCTCCTATAATTCACCCCTCCACTTT. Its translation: CASEDSSYNSPLHF.